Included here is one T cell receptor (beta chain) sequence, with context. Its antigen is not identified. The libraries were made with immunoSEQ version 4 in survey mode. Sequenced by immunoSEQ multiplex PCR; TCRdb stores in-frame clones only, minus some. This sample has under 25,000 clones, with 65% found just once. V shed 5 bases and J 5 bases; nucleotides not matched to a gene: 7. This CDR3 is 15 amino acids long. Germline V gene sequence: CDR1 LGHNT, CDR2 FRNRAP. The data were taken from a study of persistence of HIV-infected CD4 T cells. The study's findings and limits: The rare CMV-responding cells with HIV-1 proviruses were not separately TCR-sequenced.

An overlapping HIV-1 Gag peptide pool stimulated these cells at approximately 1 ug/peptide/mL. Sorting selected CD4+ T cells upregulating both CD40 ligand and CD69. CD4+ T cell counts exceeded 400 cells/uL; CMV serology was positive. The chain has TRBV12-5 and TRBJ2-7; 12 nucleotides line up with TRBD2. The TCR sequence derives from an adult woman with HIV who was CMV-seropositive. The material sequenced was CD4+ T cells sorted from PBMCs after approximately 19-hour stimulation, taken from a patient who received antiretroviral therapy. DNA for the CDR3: TGTGCTAGTGGTAGTGGACTAGCGGGGTTCAACGAGCAGTACTTC. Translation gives CASGSGLAGFNEQYF.